In its sample, the clone carrying this TCR beta chain was seen a few times. What it recognizes is unknown. Then a second PCR, running about 6 to 12 cycles, was carried out with a sample-barcoded 5' primer and a J-beta primer mix. Each cDNA molecule carried a tag from a template-switch adaptor that contained 12 random nucleotides. TCRdb re-analysed the 5' RACE reads in MiXCR, keeping a single row per CDR3 protein. The data hold roughly 680,000 distinct CDR3 sequences, with roughly 21% observed a single time. This entry belongs to a study of blood T cells in healthy people across ages. Germline V gene lookup returns CDR1 SQVTM and CDR2 ANQGSEA. The CDR3 totals 14 residues. The ends lost 3 bases at V and 8 bases at J; junction bases unmatched: 11. Study results and caveats: Strong correlation existed between TCR beta diversity and naive T cell percentage.

The sequencing input was blood. V usage is TRBV29-1 and J usage is TRBJ2-3; 7 bases are shared with TRBD1. This sequence was found in a man between 65 and 79 years old in good health. The CDR3 protein is CSVEMDRSLGTQYF. Written as DNA, the CDR3 is TGCAGCGTTGAGATGGACAGGTCCCTTGGTACGCAGTATTTT.